The clone carrying this TCR beta chain appeared a single time. Its target is unknown. The data stem from a study of STAT5B mutations in CD4+ large granular lymphocyte leukemia. TCRdb's copy holds only in-frame clones and misses some; the assay was immunoSEQ multiplex PCR. The sample shows about 21,000 clones, more than 65% of them seen only once. This CDR3 is 14 amino acids long. Germline V CDR1 and CDR2: SGHAT, FQNNGV. Trimming removed 4 bases at V and 0 bases at J, with 7 bases between. Notes on the study in general: Compared with healthy controls (2/35), patient top clones favored TRBV06 (8/27).

Control samples were healthy donors' buffy coats. The V gene is TRBV11-2, the J gene TRBJ1-3; D gene ambiguous. The sample taken for sequencing was CD4+ T cells from blood buffy coats. The sequence came from a human donor in good health. The DNA for the CDR3 is TGTGCCAGCAGCTGGTCCAACTCTGGAAACACCATATATTTT. Translation: CASSWSNSGNTIYF.